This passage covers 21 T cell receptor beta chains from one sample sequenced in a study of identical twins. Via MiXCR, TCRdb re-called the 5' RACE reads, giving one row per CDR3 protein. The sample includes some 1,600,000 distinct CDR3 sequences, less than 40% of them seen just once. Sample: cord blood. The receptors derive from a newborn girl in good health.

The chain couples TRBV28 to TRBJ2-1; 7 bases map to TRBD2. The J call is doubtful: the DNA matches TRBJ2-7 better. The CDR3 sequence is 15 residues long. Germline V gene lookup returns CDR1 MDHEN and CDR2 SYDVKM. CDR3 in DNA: TGTGCCAGCAGTCGCGGGAGTGGTAACCACAATGAGCAGTACTTC. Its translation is CASSRGSGNHNEQYF.

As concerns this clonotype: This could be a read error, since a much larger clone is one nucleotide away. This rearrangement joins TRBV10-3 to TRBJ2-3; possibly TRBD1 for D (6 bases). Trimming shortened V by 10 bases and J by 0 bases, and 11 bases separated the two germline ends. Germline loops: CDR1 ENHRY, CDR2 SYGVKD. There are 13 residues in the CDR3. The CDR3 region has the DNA TGTGCCACCAGGGACACTAGCACAGATACGCAGTATTTT. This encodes CATRDTSTDTQYF.

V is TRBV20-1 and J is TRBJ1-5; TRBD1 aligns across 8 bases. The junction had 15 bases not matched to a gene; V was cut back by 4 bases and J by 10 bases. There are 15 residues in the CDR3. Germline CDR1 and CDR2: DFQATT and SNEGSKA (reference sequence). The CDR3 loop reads CSAIPGTGQGHPQHF. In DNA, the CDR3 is TGCAGTGCTATACCCGGGACAGGTCAGGGTCATCCCCAGCATTTT.

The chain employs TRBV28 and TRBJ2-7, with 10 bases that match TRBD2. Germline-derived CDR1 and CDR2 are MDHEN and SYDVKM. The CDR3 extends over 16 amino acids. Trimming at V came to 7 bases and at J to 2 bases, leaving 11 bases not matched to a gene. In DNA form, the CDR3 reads TGTGCCAGCACCTTCCAGACTAGCGGGCCCCCCTACGAGCAGTACTTC. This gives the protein CASTFQTSGPPYEQYF. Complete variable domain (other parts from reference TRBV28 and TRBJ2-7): DVKVTQSSRYLVKRTGEKVFLECVQDMDHENMFWYRQDPGLGLRLIYFSYDVKMKEKGDIPEGYSVSREKKERFSLILESASTNQTSMYLCASTFQTSGPPYEQYFGPGTRLTVT.

The CDR3 loop is CSARRQGFGQETQYF. In nucleotides, the CDR3 is TGCAGTGCTAGAAGACAGGGCTTTGGGCAAGAGACCCAGTACTTC. This chain joins TRBV20-1 and TRBJ2-5; TRBD1 matches at 7 bases. The ends lost 2 bases at V and 2 bases at J; junction bases unmatched: 8. Looked up from germline, CDR1 is DFQATT and CDR2 is SNEGSKA (reference sequence). CDR3 size: 15 residues.

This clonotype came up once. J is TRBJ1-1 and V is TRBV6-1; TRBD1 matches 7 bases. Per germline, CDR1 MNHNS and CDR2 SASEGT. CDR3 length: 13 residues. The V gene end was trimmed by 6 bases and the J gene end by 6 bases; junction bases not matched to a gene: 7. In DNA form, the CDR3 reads TGTGCCAGCAGGATCGACAGGGTCTCTGAAGCTTTCTTT. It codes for CASRIDRVSEAFF.

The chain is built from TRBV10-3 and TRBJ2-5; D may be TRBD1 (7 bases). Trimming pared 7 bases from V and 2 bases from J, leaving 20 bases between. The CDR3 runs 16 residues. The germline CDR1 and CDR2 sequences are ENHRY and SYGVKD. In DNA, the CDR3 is TGTGCCATCAAAAGATCCGGAGGGGGCCCTCAAGAGACCCAGTACTTC. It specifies CAIKRSGGGPQETQYF.

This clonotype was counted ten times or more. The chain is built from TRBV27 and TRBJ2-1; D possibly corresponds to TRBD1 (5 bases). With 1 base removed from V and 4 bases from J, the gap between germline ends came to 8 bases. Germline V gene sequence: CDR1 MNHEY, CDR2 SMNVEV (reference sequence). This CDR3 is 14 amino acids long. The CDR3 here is CASSLWAGYNEQFF. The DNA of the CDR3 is TGTGCCAGCAGTTTATGGGCAGGGTACAATGAGCAGTTCTTC.

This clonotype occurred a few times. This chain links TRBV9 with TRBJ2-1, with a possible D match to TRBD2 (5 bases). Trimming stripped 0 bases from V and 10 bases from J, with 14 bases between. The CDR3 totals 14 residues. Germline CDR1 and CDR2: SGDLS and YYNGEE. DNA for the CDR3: TGTGCCAGCAGCGTAGCCCACTATAGGAGGGAGCAGTTCTTC. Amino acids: CASSVAHYRREQFF.

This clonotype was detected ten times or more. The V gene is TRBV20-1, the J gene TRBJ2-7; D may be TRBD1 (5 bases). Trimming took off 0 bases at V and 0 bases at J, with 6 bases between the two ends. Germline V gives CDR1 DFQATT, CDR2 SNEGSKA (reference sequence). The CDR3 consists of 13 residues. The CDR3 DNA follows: TGCAGTGCTAGAGATCAGGGCTCCTACGAGCAGTACTTC. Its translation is CSARDQGSYEQYF.

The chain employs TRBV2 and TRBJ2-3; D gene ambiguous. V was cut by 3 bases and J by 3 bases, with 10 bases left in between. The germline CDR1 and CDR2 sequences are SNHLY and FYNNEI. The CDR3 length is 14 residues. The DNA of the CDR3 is TGTGCCAGCAGTGACGGATACGGGACAGATACGCAGTATTTT. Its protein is CASSDGYGTDTQYF.

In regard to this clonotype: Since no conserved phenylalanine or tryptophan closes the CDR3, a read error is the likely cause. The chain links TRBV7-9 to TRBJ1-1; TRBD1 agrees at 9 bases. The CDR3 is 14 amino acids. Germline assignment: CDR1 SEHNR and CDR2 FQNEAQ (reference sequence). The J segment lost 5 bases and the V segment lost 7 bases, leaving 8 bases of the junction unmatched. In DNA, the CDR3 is TGTGCCAGCACCGAGGGACAGGGCGGAACTGAAGCTTTCTTA. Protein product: CASTEGQGGTEAFL.

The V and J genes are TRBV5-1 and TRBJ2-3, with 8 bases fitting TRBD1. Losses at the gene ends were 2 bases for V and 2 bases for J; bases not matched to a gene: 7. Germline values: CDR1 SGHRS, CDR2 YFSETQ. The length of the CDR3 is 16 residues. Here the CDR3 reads CASSFTGGSFTDTQYF. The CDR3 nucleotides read TGCGCCAGCAGCTTCACAGGGGGTTCCTTCACAGATACGCAGTATTTT.

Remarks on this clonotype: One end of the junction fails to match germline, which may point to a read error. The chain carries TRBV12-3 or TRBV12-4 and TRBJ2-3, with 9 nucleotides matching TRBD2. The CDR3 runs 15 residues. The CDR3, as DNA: TGTGCCAGCAGTTTGCCGCGGGAGGGACCAGATGCGCAGTATTTT. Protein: CASSLPREGPDAQYF.

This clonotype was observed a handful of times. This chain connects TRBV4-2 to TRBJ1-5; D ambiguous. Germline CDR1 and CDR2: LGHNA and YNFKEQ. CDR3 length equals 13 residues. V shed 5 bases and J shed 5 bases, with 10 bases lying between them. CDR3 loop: CASSDRTDQPQHF. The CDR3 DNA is TGTGCCAGCAGCGACCGGACGGATCAGCCCCAGCATTTT.

The CDR3 region has the DNA TGTGCCAGCAGTAACCAGCGTGCTACCTACGAGCAGTACTTC. Its translation: CASSNQRATYEQYF. V usage is TRBV27 and J usage is TRBJ2-7, with D uncertain. Trimming took 5 bases from V and 2 from J, leaving 13 bases between them. Germline lookup yields CDR1 MNHEY and CDR2 SMNVEV (reference sequence). The CDR3 covers 14 residues.

The CDR3 region is CASSLIQGFSNQPQHF. CDR3 coding DNA: TGTGCCAGCAGTCTCATACAGGGTTTTAGCAATCAGCCCCAGCATTTT. This chain joins TRBV28 and TRBJ1-5; possible D gene TRBD1, 6 bases. Trimming pared 5 bases from V and 0 bases from J, leaving 14 bases between. Germline CDR1 reads MDHEN; CDR2 reads SYDVKM. The CDR3 extends over 16 amino acids.

CDR3 DNA: TGCGCCAGCAGCCCGCGGTGGGGGCCTCCAGATACGCAGTATTTT. Translated: CASSPRWGPPDTQYF. The V call is TRBV5-1, the J call TRBJ2-3; maybe TRBD1 (6 bases). There are 15 residues in the CDR3. Between the trimmed V and J ends, which lost 4 bases and 4 bases, there was a span of 16 bases. Germline V lookup: CDR1 SGHRS, CDR2 YFSETQ.

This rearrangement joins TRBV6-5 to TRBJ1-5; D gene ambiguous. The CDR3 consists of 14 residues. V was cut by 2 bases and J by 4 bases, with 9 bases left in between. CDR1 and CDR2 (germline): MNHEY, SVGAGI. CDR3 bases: TGTGCCAGCAGTTACGGGCCCGGGAATCAGCCCCAGCATTTT. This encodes CASSYGPGNQPQHF.

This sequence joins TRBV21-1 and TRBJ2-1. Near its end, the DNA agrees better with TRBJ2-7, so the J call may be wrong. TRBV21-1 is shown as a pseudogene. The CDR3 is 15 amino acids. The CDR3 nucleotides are TGTGCCAGCAGCAAAGGCAGGAGCTCCTACAATGAGCAGTACTTC. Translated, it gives CASSKGRSSYNEQYF.

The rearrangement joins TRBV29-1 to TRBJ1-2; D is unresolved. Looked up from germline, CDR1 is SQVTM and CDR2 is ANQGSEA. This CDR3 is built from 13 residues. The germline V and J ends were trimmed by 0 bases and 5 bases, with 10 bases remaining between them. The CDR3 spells CSVEDPVRYGYTF. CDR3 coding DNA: TGCAGCGTTGAAGATCCAGTGCGGTATGGCTACACCTTC.